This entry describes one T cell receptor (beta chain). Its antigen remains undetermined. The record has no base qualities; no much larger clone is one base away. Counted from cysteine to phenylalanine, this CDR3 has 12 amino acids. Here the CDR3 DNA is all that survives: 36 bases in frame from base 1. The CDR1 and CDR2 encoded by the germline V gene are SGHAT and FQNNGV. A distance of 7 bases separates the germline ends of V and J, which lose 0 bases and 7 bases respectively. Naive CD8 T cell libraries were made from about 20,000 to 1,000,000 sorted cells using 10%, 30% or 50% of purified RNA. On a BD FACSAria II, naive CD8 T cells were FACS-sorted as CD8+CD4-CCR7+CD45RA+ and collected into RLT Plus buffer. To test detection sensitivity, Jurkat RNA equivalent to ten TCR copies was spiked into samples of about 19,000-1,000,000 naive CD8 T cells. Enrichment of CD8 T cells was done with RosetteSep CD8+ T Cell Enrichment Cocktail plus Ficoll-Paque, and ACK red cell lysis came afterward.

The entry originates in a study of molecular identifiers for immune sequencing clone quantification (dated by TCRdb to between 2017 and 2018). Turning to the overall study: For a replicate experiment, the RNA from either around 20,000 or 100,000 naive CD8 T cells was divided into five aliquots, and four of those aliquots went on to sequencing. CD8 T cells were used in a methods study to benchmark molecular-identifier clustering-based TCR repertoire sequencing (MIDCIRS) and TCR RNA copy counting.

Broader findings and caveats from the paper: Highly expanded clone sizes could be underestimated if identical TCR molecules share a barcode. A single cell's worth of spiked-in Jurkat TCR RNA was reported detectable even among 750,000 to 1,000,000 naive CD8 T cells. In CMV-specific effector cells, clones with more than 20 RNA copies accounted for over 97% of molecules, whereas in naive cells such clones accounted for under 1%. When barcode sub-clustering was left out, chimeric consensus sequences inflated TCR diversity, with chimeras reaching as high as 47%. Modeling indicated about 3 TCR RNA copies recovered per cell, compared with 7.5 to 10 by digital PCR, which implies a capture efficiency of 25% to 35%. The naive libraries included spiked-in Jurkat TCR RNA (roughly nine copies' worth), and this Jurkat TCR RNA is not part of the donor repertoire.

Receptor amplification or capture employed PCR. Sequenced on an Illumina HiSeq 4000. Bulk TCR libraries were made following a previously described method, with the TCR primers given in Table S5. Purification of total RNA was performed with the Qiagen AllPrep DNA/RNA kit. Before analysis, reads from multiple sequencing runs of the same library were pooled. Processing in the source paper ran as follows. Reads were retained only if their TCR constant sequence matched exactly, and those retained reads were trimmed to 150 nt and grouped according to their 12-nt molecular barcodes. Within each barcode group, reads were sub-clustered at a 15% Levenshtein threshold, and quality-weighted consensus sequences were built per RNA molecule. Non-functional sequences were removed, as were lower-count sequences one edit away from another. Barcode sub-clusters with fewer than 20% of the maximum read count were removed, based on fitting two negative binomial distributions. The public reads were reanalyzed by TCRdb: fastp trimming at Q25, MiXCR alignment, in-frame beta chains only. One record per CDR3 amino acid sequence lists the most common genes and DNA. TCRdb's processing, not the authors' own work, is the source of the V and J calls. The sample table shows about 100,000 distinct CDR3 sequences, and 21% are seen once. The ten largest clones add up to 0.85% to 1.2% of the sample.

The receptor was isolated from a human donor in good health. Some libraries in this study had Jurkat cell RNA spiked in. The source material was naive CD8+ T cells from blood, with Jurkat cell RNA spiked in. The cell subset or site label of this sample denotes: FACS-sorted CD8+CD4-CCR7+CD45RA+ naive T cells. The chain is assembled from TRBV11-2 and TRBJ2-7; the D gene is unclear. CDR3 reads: CASSLESWEQYF. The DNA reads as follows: TGTGCCAGCAGCTTAGAGTCGTGGGAGCAGTACTTC.